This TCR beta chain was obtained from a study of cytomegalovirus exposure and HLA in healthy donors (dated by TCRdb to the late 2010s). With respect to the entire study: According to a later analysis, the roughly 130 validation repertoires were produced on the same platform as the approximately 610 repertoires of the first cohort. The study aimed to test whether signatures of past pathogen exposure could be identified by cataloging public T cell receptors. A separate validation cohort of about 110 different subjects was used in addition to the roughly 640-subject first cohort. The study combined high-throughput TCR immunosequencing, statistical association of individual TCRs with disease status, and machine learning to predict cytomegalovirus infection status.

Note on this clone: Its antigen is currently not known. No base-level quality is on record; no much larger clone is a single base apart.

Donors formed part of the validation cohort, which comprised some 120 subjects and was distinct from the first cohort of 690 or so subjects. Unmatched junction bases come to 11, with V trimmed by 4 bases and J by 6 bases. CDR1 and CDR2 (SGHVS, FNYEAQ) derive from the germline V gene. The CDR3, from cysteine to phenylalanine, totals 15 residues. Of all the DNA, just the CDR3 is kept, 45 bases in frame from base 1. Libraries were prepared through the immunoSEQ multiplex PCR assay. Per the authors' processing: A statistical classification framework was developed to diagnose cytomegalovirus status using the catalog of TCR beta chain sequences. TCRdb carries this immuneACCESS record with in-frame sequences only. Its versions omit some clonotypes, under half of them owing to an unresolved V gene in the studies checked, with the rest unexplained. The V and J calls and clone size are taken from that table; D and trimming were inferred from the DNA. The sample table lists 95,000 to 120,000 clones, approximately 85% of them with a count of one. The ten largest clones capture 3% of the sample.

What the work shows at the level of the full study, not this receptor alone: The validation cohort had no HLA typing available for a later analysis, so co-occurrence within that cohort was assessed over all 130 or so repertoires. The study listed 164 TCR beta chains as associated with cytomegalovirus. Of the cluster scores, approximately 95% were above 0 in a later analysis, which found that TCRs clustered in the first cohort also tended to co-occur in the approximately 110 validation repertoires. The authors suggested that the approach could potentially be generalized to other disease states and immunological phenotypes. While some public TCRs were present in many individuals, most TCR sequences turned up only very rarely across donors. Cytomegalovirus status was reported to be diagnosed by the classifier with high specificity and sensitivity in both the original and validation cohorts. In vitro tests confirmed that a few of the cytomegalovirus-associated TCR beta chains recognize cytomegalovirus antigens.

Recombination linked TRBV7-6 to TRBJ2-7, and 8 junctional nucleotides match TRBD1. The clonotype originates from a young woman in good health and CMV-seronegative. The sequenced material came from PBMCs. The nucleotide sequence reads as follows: TGTGCCAGCAGCTCGGGCCCCATTACAGGGGGCGAGCAGTACTTC. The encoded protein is CASSSGPITGGEQYF.